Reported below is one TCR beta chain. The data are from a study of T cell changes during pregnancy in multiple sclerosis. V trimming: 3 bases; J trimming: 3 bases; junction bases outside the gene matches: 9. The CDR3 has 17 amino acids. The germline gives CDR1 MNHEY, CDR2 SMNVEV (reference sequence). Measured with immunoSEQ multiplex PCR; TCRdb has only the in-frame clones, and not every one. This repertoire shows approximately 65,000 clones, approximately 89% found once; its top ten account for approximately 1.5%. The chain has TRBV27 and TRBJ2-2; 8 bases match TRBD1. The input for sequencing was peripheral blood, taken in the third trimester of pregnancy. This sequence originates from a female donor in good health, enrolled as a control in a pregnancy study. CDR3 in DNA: TGTGCCAGCAGTTTGCTCTTGGACAGGGTCGACACCGGGGAGCTGTTTTTT. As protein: CASSLLLDRVDTGELFF.